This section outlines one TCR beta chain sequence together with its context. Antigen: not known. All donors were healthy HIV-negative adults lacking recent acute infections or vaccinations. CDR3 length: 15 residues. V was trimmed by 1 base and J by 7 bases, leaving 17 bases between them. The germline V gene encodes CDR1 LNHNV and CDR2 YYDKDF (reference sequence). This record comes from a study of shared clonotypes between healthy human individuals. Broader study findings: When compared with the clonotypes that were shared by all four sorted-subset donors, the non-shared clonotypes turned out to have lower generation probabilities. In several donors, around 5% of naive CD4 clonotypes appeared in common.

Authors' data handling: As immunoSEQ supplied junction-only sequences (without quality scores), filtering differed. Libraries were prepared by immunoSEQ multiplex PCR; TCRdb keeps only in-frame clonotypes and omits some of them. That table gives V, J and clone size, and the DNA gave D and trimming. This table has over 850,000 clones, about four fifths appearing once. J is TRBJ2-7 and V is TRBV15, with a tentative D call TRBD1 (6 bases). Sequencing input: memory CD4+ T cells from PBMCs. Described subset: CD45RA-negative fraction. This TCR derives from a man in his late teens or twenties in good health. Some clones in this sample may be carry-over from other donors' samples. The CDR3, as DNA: TGTGCCACCAGCAGAGCACTGGGGGCGGTTGGTGAGCAGTACTTC. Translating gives CATSRALGAVGEQYF.